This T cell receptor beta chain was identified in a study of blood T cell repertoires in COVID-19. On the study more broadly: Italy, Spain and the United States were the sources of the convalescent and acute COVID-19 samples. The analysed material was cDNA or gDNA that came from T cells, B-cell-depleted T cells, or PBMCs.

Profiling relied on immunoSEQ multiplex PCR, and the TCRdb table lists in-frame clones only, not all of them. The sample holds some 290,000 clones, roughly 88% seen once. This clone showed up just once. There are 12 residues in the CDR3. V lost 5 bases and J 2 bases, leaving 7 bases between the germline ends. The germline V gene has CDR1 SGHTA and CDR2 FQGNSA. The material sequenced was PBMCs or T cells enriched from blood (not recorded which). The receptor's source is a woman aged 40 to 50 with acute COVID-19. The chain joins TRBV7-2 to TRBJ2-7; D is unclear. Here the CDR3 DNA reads TGTGCCAGCAGCCCGAACACCTACGAGCAGTACTTC. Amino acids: CASSPNTYEQYF. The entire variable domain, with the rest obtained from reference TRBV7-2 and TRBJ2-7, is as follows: GAGVSQSPSNKVTEKGKDVELRCDPISGHTALYWYRQSLGQGLEFLIYFQGNSAPDKSGLPSDRFSAERTGGSVSTLTIQRTQQEDSAVYLCASSPNTYEQYFGPGTRLTVT.